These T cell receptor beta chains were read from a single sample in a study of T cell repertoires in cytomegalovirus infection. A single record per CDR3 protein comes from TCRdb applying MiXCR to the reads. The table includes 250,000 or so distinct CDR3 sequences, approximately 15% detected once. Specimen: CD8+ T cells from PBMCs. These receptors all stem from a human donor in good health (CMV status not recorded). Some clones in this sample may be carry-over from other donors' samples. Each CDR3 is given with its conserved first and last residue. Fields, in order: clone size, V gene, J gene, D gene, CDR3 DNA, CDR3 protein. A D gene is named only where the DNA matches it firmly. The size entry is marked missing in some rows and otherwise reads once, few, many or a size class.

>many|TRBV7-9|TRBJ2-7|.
TGTGCCAGCAGCCTGGCGGGGCAGGGTCCGGTCGAGCAGTACTTC
CASSLAGQGPVEQYF
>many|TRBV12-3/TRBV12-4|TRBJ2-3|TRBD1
TGTGCCAGCAGCCTATACAGGGGAATGACAGATACGCAGTATTTT
CASSLYRGMTDTQYF
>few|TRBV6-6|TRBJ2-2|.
TGTGCCAGCACCCAAGACTCGTGGCGGGGGGAGCTGTTTTTT
CASTQDSWRGELFF
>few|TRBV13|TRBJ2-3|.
TGTGCCAGCAGCTTAGGACGGCGGGCAGATACGCAGTATTTT
CASSLGRRADTQYF
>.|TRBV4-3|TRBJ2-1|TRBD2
TGCGCCAGCAGCCAAGTTTTCAGGGGCGGGGGGCTCAATGAGCAGTTCTTC
CASSQVFRGGGLNEQFF
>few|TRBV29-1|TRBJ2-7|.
TGCAGCGTTGCTGACAGCTCCTACGAGCAGTACTTC
CSVADSSYEQYF
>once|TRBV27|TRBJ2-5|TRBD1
TGTGCCAGCAGTCCAGGACAGGGGGAAATCTACCAAGAGACCCAGTACTTC
CASSPGQGEIYQETQYF
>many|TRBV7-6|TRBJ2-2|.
TGTGCCAGCAGCTTAGTCGGGGGAACGAACACCGGGGAGCTGTTTTTT
CASSLVGGTNTGELFF
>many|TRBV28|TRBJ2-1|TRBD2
TGTGCCAGCAGTTTCGGTAGCGGGGGGGTTTCCTACAATGAGCAGTTCTTC
CASSFGSGGVSYNEQFF
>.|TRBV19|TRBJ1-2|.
TGTGCCAGTAAGGGCCCAGGAGCCAACTATGGCTACACCTTC
CASKGPGANYGYTF
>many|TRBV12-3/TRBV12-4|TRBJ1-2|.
TGTGCCAGCAGTTTCCCAACAGCTCCTTGGGGCTACACCTTC
CASSFPTAPWGYTF
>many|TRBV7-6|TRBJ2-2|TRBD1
TGTGCCAGCAGCTCGTCAACAGGGGGCTACACCGGGGAGCTGTTTTTT
CASSSSTGGYTGELFF
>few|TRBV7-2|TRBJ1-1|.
TGTGCCAGCAGCTTAGTTTCCTCAGGGGAAGCTTTCTTT
CASSLVSSGEAFF
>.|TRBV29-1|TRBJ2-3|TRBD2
TGCAGCGTTGAAGCTGCGGGGGGGCCGCCAGATACCAAGTATTTT
CSVEAAGGPPDTKYF
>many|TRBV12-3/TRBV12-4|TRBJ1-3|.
TGTGCCAGCAGTTTCATCACTCCGACCTCTGGAAACACCATATATTTT
CASSFITPTSGNTIYF
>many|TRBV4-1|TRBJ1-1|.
TGCGCCAGCAGCCAATCTGGGGGTAAGAACACTGAAGCTTTCTTT
CASSQSGGKNTEAFF
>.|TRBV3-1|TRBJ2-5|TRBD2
TGTGCCAGCAGCGTCTTCACCGGGACTAGCAACCAAGAGACCCAGTACTTC
CASSVFTGTSNQETQYF
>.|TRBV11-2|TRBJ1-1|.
TGTGCCAGCAGCTTAGAGGGGGGCGGCACTGAAGCTTTCTTT
CASSLEGGGTEAFF
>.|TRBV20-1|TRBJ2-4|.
TGCAGTGCTAATAGGGGGGTGGCCAAAAACATTCAGTACTTC
CSANRGVAKNIQYF
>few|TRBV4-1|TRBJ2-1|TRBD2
TGCGCCAGCAGCCAAGACGTGGCTAGCGGGGGGAGAAATGAGCAGTTCTTC
CASSQDVASGGRNEQFF
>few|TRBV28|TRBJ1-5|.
TGTGCCAGCAGTTTATATCGTAGCAATCAGCCCCAGCATTTT
CASSLYRSNQPQHF
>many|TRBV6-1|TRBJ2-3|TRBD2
TGTGCCAGCAGTGAACTAGCGGGAAGCACAGATACGCAGTATTTT
CASSELAGSTDTQYF
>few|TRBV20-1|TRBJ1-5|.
TGCAGTGCAACTCCGGGAAGACTCGGCAATCAGCCCCAGCATTTT
CSATPGRLGNQPQHF
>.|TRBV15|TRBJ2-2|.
TGTGCCACCAGCACTACGCGGGGGCAGGCCGGGGAGCTGTTTTTT
CATSTTRGQAGELFF
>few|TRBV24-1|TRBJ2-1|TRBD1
TGTGCCACTCAGACAGGGGGCTCCTACAATGAGCAGTTCTTC
CATQTGGSYNEQFF
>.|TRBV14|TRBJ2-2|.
TGTGCCAGCAGCTCCCTAGCTACCGGGGAGCTGTTTTTT
CASSSLATGELFF
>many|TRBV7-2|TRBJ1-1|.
TGTGCCAGCAGCCCCACTAGGGGGGTCAGGTCTGAAGCTTTCTTT
CASSPTRGVRSEAFF
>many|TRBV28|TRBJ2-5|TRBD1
TGTGCCAGCAGTTTATACGACGGGACAGAGCAAGAGACCCAGTACTTC
CASSLYDGTEQETQYF
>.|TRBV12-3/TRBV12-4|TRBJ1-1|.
TGTGCCAGCAGGTCGGGGCAGGGGACTGAAGCTTTCTTT
CASRSGQGTEAFF
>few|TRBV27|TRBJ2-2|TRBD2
TGTGCCAGCAGTACGATCCAAACGGGACTAGCGGTCGGGGAGCTGTTTTTT
CASSTIQTGLAVGELFF
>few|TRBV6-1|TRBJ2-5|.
TGTGCCAGCAGTGAGATGGAGGGGGACCTACAAGAGACCCAGTACTTC
CASSEMEGDLQETQYF
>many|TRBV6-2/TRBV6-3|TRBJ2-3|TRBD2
TGTGCCAGCAGTTACTCGACATTCGCGGGGGGGTACACAGATACGCAGTATTTT
CASSYSTFAGGYTDTQYF
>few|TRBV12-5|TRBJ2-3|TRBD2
TGTGCTAGTGGTTTCAGCGGGGGAACCTCTCATGATACGCAGTATTTT
CASGFSGGTSHDTQYF
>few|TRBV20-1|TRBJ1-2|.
TGCAGTGCCTTGGGACCCAACGACTATGGCTACACCTTC
CSALGPNDYGYTF
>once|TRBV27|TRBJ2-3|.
TGTGCCAGCAGTAGAGGAGCAGATATGCAGTATTTT
CASSRGADMQYF
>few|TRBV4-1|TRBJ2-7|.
TGCGCCAGCAGCCAAGAGAGCGAGACAAGGGGAGAGCAGTACTTC
CASSQESETRGEQYF
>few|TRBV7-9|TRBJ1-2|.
TGTGCCAGCAGCCCGCCAACCCGACTTATCCATGGCTACACCTTC
CASSPPTRLIHGYTF
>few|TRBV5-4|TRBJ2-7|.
TGTGCCAGCAGCTCGGGGGACCGGGCCTACGAGCAGTACTTC
CASSSGDRAYEQYF
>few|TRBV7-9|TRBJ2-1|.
TGTGCCAGCAGCTTAGAGTTCTTC
CASSLEFF
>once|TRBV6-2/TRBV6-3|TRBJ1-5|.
TGTGCCAGCAGTAGCGGGCCGGGGGACATCGGACAGCCCCAGCATTTT
CASSSGPGDIGQPQHF
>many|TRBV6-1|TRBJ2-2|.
TGTGCCAGCAGTGACGGGGACGGGGAGCTGTTTTTT
CASSDGDGELFF
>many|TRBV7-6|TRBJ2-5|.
TGTGCCAGCTCCTCTCCCGGGGGCCTGGGGGAGACCCAGTACTTC
CASSSPGGLGETQYF
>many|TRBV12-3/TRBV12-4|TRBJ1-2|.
TGTGCCAGCAGTCCGTACAGTAACTATGGCTACACCTTC
CASSPYSNYGYTF
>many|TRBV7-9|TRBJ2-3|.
TGTGCCAGCAGCTTAGCGAGAGTAAACCCTTACACAGATACGCAGTATTTT
CASSLARVNPYTDTQYF
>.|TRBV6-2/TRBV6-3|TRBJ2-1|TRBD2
TGTGCCAGCAGAGACGTGACTAGCACGGCCTACAATGAGCAGTTCTTC
CASRDVTSTAYNEQFF
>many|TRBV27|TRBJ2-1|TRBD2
TGTGCCAGCAGTTTCCTCACTAGCGGGGGAGCGAGGGGTGAGCAGTTCTTC
CASSFLTSGGARGEQFF
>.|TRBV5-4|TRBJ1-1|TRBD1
TGTGCCAGCAGCGCCCGGGACAGGGGGTACACTGAAGCTTTCTTT
CASSARDRGYTEAFF
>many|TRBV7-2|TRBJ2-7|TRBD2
TGTGCCAGCAGCCCCCATCCTGGGGTACTAGCGGGGGGTGGCGACGAGCAGTACTTC
CASSPHPGVLAGGGDEQYF
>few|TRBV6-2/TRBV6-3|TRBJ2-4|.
TGTGCCAGCAGTTATCCCCTACCAGTCCCGAGGGATGCCAAAAACATTCAGTACTTC
CASSYPLPVPRDAKNIQYF
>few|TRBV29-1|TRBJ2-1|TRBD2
TGCAGCGCACCGGGACTAGCGGGGCCTCACTTTTTCAATGAGCAGTTCTTC
CSAPGLAGPHFFNEQFF
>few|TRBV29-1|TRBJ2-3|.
TGCAGCGTTGAGGGGGACCCGTACGCAGATACGCAGTATTTT
CSVEGDPYADTQYF
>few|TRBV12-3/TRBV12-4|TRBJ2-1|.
TGTGCCAGCAGTCCCCCTATGAGCTCCTACAATGAGCAGTTCTTC
CASSPPMSSYNEQFF
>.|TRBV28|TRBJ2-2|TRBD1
TGTGCCAGTTGCCGGGACAGGGGTTTCAGCACCGGGGAGCTGTTTTTT
CASCRDRGFSTGELFF
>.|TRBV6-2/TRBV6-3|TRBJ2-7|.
TGTGCCAGCATCAACGGGTACGAGCAGTACTTC
CASINGYEQYF
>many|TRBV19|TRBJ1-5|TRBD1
TGTGCCAGTAGTCCCCAGGGGGGAGCCAATCAGCCCCAGCATTTT
CASSPQGGANQPQHF